This T cell receptor beta chain derives from a study of blood T cell repertoires in COVID-19. Turning to the study itself: Donors in the United States, Italy and Spain gave samples during acute or convalescent COVID-19.

Original methodology: Reference gene primer amplification yielded estimated nucleated cell counts. This table comes from immunoSEQ multiplex PCR, and its TCRdb copy is limited to in-frame clones, with some not included. V and J calls and clone size are given by that table; D and trimming were obtained from the DNA. Of about 270,000 clones in the sample, more than 75% were seen once. Study members were between about 18 and 95 years old and lived in some 26 US regions. Participant-given clinical history determined each cohort assignment. CDR1 is MNHEY and CDR2 is SVGAGI in the germline V gene. CDR3 length equals 16 residues. V was clipped by 1 base and J by 2 bases, with 12 bases between them.

This clonotype was sampled from a woman between 40 and 55 years old with acute COVID-19. Sequencing was performed on PBMCs or T cells enriched from blood (not recorded which). The V gene is TRBV6-5, the J gene TRBJ1-3, with D tentatively TRBD1 (6 bases). Here the CDR3 reads CASSYYTGMAGNTIYF. The CDR3 DNA is TGTGCCAGCAGTTACTACACAGGGATGGCTGGAAACACCATATATTTT.